Listed below are T cell receptor beta chains from one sample, sequenced in a study of immune evolution from preneoplasia to lung adenocarcinoma. Generated by immunoSEQ multiplex PCR, the TCRdb table keeps only in-frame clones and is missing some. The sample records fewer than 6,000 clones, roughly 80% being singletons. Input material: FFPE normal lung tissue adjacent to the tumor. The receptors stem from a person aged 50-70 years with lung adenocarcinoma. CDR3s leave out the opening cysteine and the closing phenylalanine or tryptophan. The D gene is left open where the match is weak.

ASSVSGGAGAF,TRBJ1-1,TRBV6-4,TRBD1
ASSRGPRGTGELF,TRBJ2-2,TRBV4-3,NA
ASSLGGRSTEAF,TRBJ1-1,TRBV28,NA
ASSLQNRQPQH,TRBJ1-5,TRBV19,NA
ASSLDVGSYEQY,TRBJ2-7,TRBV7-9,NA
ASSLVLAGDSTDTQY,TRBJ2-3,TRBV5-1,TRBD2
ASSGDRGYEQY,TRBJ2-7,TRBV5-1,TRBD1
ASSFLGQHSNQPQH,TRBJ1-5,TRBV7-2,NA
AWFTSNTQY,TRBJ2-3,TRBV30,NA
ASSLAKTEAF,TRBJ1-1,TRBV7-9,NA
ASSPKQGSNTEAF,TRBJ1-1,TRBV18,NA
ASSQNSGWEETQY,TRBJ2-5,TRBV18,NA
ASSLSRAAAEAF,TRBJ1-1,TRBV28,NA
ASVKSGTLNNEQF,TRBJ2-1,TRBV28,NA
SVGGLGEAF,TRBJ1-1,TRBV29-1,NA
ASSQGDSPYEQY,TRBJ2-7,TRBV4-1,TRBD1